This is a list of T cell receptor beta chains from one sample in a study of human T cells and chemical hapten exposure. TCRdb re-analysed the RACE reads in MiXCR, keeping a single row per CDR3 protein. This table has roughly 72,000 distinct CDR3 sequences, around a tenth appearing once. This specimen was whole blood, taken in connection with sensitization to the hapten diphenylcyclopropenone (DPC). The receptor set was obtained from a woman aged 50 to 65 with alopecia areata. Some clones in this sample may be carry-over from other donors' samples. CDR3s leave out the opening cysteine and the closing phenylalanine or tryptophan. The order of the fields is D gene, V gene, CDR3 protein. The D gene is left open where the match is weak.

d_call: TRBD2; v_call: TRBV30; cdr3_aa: AWSVPRASGWTAEEEQY
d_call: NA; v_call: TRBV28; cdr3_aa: ASSPQHSYNEQF
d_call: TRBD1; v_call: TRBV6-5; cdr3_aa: ASSYSGQGHEQY
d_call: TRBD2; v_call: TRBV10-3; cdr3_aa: AIRDSSGRAETEQY
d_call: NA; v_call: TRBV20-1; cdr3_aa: SARDPGSSYEQY
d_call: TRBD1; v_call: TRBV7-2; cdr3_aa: ASSWTGYEQY
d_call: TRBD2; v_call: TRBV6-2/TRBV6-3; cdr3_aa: ASSYGLAGKETQY
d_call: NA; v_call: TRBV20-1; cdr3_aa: SAKVQANTEAF
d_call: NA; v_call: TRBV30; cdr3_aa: ARGGPSYNEQF
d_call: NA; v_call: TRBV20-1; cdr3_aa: SARDRTRSEHEQY
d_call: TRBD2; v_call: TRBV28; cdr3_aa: ASSLPPGLAWY
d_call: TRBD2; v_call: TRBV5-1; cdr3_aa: ASSLEGLATYEQY
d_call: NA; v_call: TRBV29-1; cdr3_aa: SARTGRNEKLF
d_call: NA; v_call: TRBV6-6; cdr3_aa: ASSYSEGYEQY
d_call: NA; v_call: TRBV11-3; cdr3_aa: ASSLDSWQGDTEAF
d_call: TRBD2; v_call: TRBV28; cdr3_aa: ASSFYSGRPDTQY
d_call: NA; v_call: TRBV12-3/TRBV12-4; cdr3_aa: TSATQY
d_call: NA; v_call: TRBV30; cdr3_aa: AWSVRGPDTEAF
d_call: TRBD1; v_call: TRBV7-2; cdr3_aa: ASSSEGTGFKNIQY
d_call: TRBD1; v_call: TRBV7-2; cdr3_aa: ASSPRQGSYGYT
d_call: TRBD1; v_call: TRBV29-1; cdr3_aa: SVDGTGVLDTQY
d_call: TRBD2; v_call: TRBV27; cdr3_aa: ASSARMTSVTDTQY